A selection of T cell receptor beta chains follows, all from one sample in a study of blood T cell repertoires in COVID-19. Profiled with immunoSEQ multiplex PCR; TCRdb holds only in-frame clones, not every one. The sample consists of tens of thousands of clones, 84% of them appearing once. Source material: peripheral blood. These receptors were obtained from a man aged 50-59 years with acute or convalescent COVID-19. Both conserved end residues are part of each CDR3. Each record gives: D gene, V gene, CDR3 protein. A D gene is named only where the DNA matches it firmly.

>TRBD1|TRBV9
CASGQGISYGYTF
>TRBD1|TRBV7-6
CASSETGEGLYEQYF
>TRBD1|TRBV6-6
CASSYSTGDKLFF
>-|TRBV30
CAWNSLYGSGNTIYF
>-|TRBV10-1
CASSEGGFGSPLHF
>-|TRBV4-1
CATSGTRAYNEQFF
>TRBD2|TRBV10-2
CASSVAGAYTDTQYF
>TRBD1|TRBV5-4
CASSLEETGPYGYTF
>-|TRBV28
CASRSPGMNTEAFF
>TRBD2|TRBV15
CATSPQLGLAGNNEQFF
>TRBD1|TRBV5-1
CASSLSNRQGNYGYTF
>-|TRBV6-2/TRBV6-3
CASSYRPGAGELFF
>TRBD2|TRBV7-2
CASSSSGKGTDTQYF
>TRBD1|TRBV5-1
CASSIGQGAFEQYF
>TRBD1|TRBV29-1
CSVSDRGSNYGYTF
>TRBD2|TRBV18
CASSPSPASGGAALAKNIQYF
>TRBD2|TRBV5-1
CASSLVSGSSYNEQFF
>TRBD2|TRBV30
CAWSFGGVFSYEQYF
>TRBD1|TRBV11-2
CASSQTGNYGYTF
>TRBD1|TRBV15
CATSRLADRGEGYTF
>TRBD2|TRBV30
CAWSSRGLAGGTQYF
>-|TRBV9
CASSVGETVHYGYTF
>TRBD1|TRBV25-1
CASSKGARLNEKLFF
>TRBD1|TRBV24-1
CATSDRGTGGAGYTF
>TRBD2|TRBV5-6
CASSLGLAGFADEQYF
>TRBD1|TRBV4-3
CASSQWDRGYEQYF
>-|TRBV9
CASSATPGNSGNTIYF